This entry lists 30 T cell receptor beta chains sequenced from one sample in a study of shared clonotypes between healthy human individuals. TCRdb keeps only in-frame clones here, not all; method: immunoSEQ multiplex PCR. The repertoire holds 2,100,000 or so clones, with under 97% as singletons. The sample was naive CD4+ T cells sorted from blood. Subset reported: CD45RA+ positively selected. The receptors originated from a man between 18 and 29 years old in good health.

This sequence joins TRBV10-2 and TRBJ1-2; TRBD1 is a possible D gene (5 bases). V was trimmed by 5 bases and J by 2 bases, leaving 12 bases between them. CDR1 is WSHSY, CDR2 SAAADI, per germline. The CDR3 has 14 amino acids. CDR3 in amino acids: CASSLVRGNYGYTF. CDR3 in DNA: TGCGCCAGCAGTCTGGTGAGGGGAAACTATGGCTACACCTTC.

The J gene is TRBJ2-7, the V gene TRBV5-4; TRBD2 aligns across 9 bases. Trimming cost V 4 bases and J 3 bases; bases outside gene matches: 11. CDR3 length: 16 residues. Germline V CDR1 and CDR2: SGHNT, YYREEE (reference sequence). The CDR3: CASSKGGLAIIYEQYF. The DNA of the CDR3 is TGTGCCAGCAGCAAGGGAGGACTAGCGATAATCTACGAGCAGTACTTC.

V usage is TRBV7-2 and J usage is TRBJ1-2; 10 bases match TRBD1. Germline V gives CDR1 SGHTA, CDR2 FQGNSA. The ends lost 5 bases at V and 7 bases at J; junction bases unmatched: 10. The CDR3 is made up of 15 amino acids. The CDR3 DNA follows: TGTGCCAGCAGCCTAGGGGGACAGGGGATCGGTGGCTACACCTTC. Protein sequence: CASSLGGQGIGGYTF.

Concerning this clone itself: The sample has other DNA sequences that encode this CDR3 too. This chain uses TRBV2 with TRBJ2-1, with no clear D. The length of the CDR3 is 11 residues. V was cut by 7 bases and J by 4 bases, with 5 bases left in between. The germline gives CDR1 SNHLY, CDR2 FYNNEI. This CDR3 reads CASKLYNEQFF. In DNA, the CDR3 is TGTGCCAGCAAGCTATACAATGAGCAGTTCTTC.

V usage is TRBV10-3 and J usage is TRBJ2-7; 7 nucleotides agree with TRBD2. The CDR3 totals 11 residues. Looked up from germline, CDR1 is ENHRY and CDR2 is SYGVKD. Trimming took 9 bases from V and 6 from J; bases not matched to a gene: 5. In DNA, the CDR3 is TGTGCCATTGCGGTAGCGGGCGAGCAGTACTTC. Its protein is CAIAVAGEQYF.

The rearrangement uses TRBV4-1 and TRBJ2-7; D is perhaps TRBD1 (7 bases). The CDR3 covers 16 residues. The germline gives CDR1 MGHRA, CDR2 YSYEKL. Deletions cut 3 bases from V and 6 bases from J, with 21 bases between. CDR3 DNA sequence: TGCGCCAGCAGCCAGACAGGGCAGGAGGGGGTTTTCGAGCAGTACTTC. It encodes CASSQTGQEGVFEQYF.

This clone showed up just once. V usage is TRBV6-6 and J usage is TRBJ2-3; 8 bases fit TRBD1. V lost 8 bases and J lost 6; bases outside the gene matches: 13. The CDR3 runs 15 residues. Germline assignment: CDR1 MNHNY and CDR2 SVGAGI (reference sequence). In DNA form, the CDR3 reads TGTGCCAGCCTGTTGGGGCAGGGGGCGGCGGATACGCAGTATTTT. It yields the protein CASLLGQGAADTQYF.

The chain combines TRBV6-6 with TRBJ1-2; 7 nucleotides line up with TRBD1. This CDR3 is 15 amino acids long. V was pared by 7 bases and J by 1 base, with 9 bases of the junction left unmatched. The germline V gene encodes CDR1 MNHNY and CDR2 SVGAGI (reference sequence). The CDR3 here is CASTPRQGNNYGYTF. The DNA for the CDR3 is TGTGCCAGCACCCCCAGACAGGGCAATAACTATGGCTACACCTTC.

The chain joins TRBV7-2 to TRBJ2-5; 11 positions match TRBD2. CDR1 and CDR2 (germline): SGHTA, FQGNSA. V shed 4 bases, J shed 3 bases, and the junction held 4 bases outside the gene matches. The CDR3 length is 15 residues. CDR3 bases: TGTGCCAGCAGCTGGGATAGCGGGAGGGAAGAGACCCAGTACTTC. It specifies CASSWDSGREETQYF.

The rearrangement uses TRBV7-9 and TRBJ2-7; tentatively, D is TRBD2 (7 bases). This CDR3 region has 14 residues. Deletions cut 3 bases from V and 4 bases from J, with 13 bases between. The germline gives CDR1 SEHNR, CDR2 FQNEAQ (reference sequence). This CDR3 reads CASSFRGAVYEQYF. CDR3 nucleotide sequence: TGTGCCAGCAGCTTTCGGGGGGCGGTGTACGAGCAGTACTTC.

In this sample, this clone turned up once. The rearrangement links TRBV7-9 to TRBJ1-6, with D perhaps matching TRBD1 (5 bases). The CDR3 runs to 13 residues. The germline V and J ends were trimmed by 11 bases and 8 bases, with 16 bases remaining between them. Germline CDR1 SEHNR, CDR2 FQNEAQ (reference sequence). This CDR3 is CAGDLGRDSPLHF. In DNA form, the CDR3 reads TGTGCCGGGGACTTGGGCAGGGATTCACCCCTCCACTTT.

V and J are TRBV19 and TRBJ1-6; 11 nucleotides agree with TRBD1. The CDR3 has 16 residues. Germline V lookup: CDR1 LNHDA, CDR2 SQIVND (reference sequence). After removal of 6 bases from V and 6 bases from J, the junction contained 7 bases not matched to a gene. The CDR3 is CASSGAGQGANSPLHF. Written as DNA, the CDR3 is TGTGCCAGTAGCGGCGCCGGACAGGGGGCTAATTCACCCCTCCACTTT.

This chain links TRBV2 with TRBJ1-1; 7 nucleotides align to TRBD1. The germline V gene has CDR1 SNHLY and CDR2 FYNNEI. V shed 4 bases, J shed 1 base, and the junction held 6 bases outside the gene matches. The CDR3 runs 15 residues. CDR3 loop: CASSVTGVGNTEAFF. CDR3 nucleotides: TGTGCCAGCAGTGTAACAGGGGTAGGGAACACTGAAGCTTTCTTT.

The chain couples TRBV9 to TRBJ1-2; D is possibly TRBD1 (5 bases). Deletions cut 3 bases from V and 4 bases from J, with 10 bases between. Looked up from germline, CDR1 is SGDLS and CDR2 is YYNGEE. CDR3 length: 13 amino acids. The CDR3 protein is CASSATDTYGYTF. The CDR3 DNA reads TGTGCCAGCAGCGCGACAGATACCTATGGCTACACCTTC.

J is TRBJ1-2 and V is TRBV7-3, with D perhaps matching TRBD1 (5 bases). CDR3 size: 15 residues. Germline-derived CDR1 and CDR2 are SGHTA and FQGTGA. V gave up 5 bases and J gave up 0 bases, with 13 bases separating them. CDR3 in amino acids: CASSPGGSANYGYTF. The CDR3 coding sequence is TGTGCCAGCAGCCCCGGGGGGTCCGCTAACTATGGCTACACCTTC.

The gene calls are TRBV7-2 and TRBJ2-7, with 7 positions matching TRBD2. The CDR3 has 15 amino acids. V shed 0 bases, J shed 4 bases, and the junction held 6 bases outside the gene matches. Germline V gene lookup returns CDR1 SGHTA and CDR2 FQGNSA. CDR3 DNA: TGTGCCAGCAGCTTAGCTGTGGGAGGGCCGTACGAGCAGTACTTC. It yields the protein CASSLAVGGPYEQYF.

With regard to this clone: Other nucleotide sequences from this sample produce the same CDR3. The V gene is TRBV18, the J gene TRBJ2-7; 8 bases agree with TRBD2. The CDR3 sequence is 14 residues long. V shed 5 bases and J 1 base; nucleotides not matched to a gene: 4. CDR1 KGHSH and CDR2 LQKENI come from the germline V gene. For the CDR3, the DNA is TGTGCCAGCTCAAGGGCGGGAGGATCCTACGAGCAGTACTTC. Translating gives CASSRAGGSYEQYF. Using reference TRBV18 and TRBJ2-7 for the parts outside the CDR3, the full variable domain is NAGVMQNPRHLVRRRGQEARLRCSPMKGHSHVYWYRQLPEEGLKFMVYLQKENIIDESGMPKERFSAEFPKEGPSILRIQQVVRGDSAAYFCASSRAGGSYEQYFGPGTRLTVT.

V gene TRBV4-1 combines with J gene TRBJ2-3, with 11 bases identical to TRBD1. J gave up 4 bases and V 5 bases, and 8 bases lay outside the gene matches. This CDR3 region has 16 residues. From germline, CDR1 is MGHRA and CDR2 YSYEKL. The CDR3 bases are TGCGCCAGCAGCAACCGGGACAGGGGGTTCGCAGATACGCAGTATTTT. Translated, it gives CASSNRDRGFADTQYF.

This chain links TRBV6-1 with TRBJ2-7, with 9 bases that match TRBD2. Germline lookup yields CDR1 MNHNS and CDR2 SASEGT. J gave up 4 bases and V 3 bases, and 13 bases lay outside the gene matches. This CDR3 comprises 17 residues. CDR3 protein: CASSDPYSGRNGYEQYF. CDR3 DNA sequence: TGTGCCAGCAGTGATCCCTATAGCGGGAGAAATGGATACGAGCAGTACTTC.

J is TRBJ2-3 and V is TRBV10-3; TRBD2 might be the D (7 bases). V was shortened by 10 bases and J by 2 bases, with 16 bases between the two germline ends. The CDR3 is 14 residues long. Germline V lookup: CDR1 ENHRY, CDR2 SYGVKD. The CDR3 DNA sequence: TGTGCCACGGGGATTGGGGGGGCCACAGATACGCAGTATTTT. It is translated as CATGIGGATDTQYF.

Details on this clone: Distinct nucleotide sequences in the sample also encode this CDR3. The chain has TRBV7-2 and TRBJ2-7; D gene ambiguous. The V gene's germline CDR1 is SGHTA and CDR2 FQGNSA. The V end lost 0 bases, the J end lost 4 bases, and 10 bases lay between the germline ends. The CDR3 consists of 14 residues. The CDR3 nucleotides read TGTGCCAGCAGCTTAGCTGGCGGACCTTACGAGCAGTACTTC. It specifies CASSLAGGPYEQYF.

The chain recombines TRBV5-1 with TRBJ2-1; no firm D call. The germline V and J ends were trimmed by 0 bases and 8 bases, with 6 bases remaining between them. Germline V CDR1 and CDR2: SGHRS, YFSETQ. The CDR3 runs to 12 residues. CDR3 loop: CASSLGNHEQFF. Written as DNA, the CDR3 is TGCGCCAGCAGCTTGGGGAACCATGAGCAGTTCTTC.

The chain carries TRBV18 and TRBJ2-2; D is possibly TRBD2 (5 bases). The CDR3 is made up of 14 amino acids. Germline CDR1 is KGHSH and CDR2 is LQKENI. The germline V and J ends were trimmed by 0 bases and 4 bases, with 6 bases remaining between them. This CDR3 is CASSPPSGTGELFF. The CDR3 nucleotides read TGTGCCAGCTCACCACCGAGCGGCACCGGGGAGCTGTTTTTT.

The sample holds a few counts of this clone. This rearrangement joins TRBV27 to TRBJ1-2; the D gene is possibly TRBD1 (6 bases). Per the germline V gene, CDR1 is MNHEY and CDR2 is SMNVEV (reference sequence). V lost 7 bases to trimming and J lost 2 bases, with 17 bases between them. The CDR3 runs 15 residues. CDR3 sequence (DNA): TGTGCCAGCACTCCACTGACAGGAGGAAACTATGGCTACACCTTC. It yields the protein CASTPLTGGNYGYTF.

This chain connects TRBV10-1 to TRBJ2-7, with TRBD2 matching over 7 bases. V lost 0 bases to trimming and J lost 2 bases; unmatched junction nucleotides: 7. Germline V gene lookup returns CDR1 WNHNN and CDR2 SYGVQD (reference sequence). This CDR3 is built from 16 residues. The CDR3 loop reads CASSESALANPYEQYF. CDR3 sequence (DNA): TGCGCCAGCAGTGAGTCCGCACTAGCGAACCCCTACGAGCAGTACTTC.

This sequence joins TRBV19 and TRBJ1-2; maybe TRBD1 (6 bases). The CDR3 length is 17 residues. Germline lookup yields CDR1 LNHDA and CDR2 SQIVND (reference sequence). Deletions cut 7 bases from V and 8 bases from J, with 29 bases between. The CDR3 DNA reads as TGTGCCAGTACCGCGGAGAGGGGGTGGGTTGCCTATAAGGGCTACACCTTC. It yields the protein CASTAERGWVAYKGYTF.

CDR3 in DNA: TGTGCCAGCAGTTATCACGGACTCCAAGAGACCCAGTACTTC. Translating gives CASSYHGLQETQYF. The chain recombines TRBV6-5 with TRBJ2-5; TRBD2 is a possible D gene (5 bases). V dropped 3 bases and J dropped 1 base, with 9 bases sitting between them. The V gene's germline CDR1 is MNHEY and CDR2 SVGAGI. The length of the CDR3 is 14 residues.

The chain employs TRBV6-5 and TRBJ2-1; a weak D match, TRBD2 (5 bases). Trimming pared 10 bases from V and 8 bases from J, leaving 18 bases between. CDR1 is MNHEY, CDR2 SVGAGI, per germline. The CDR3 loop spans 13 amino acids. The CDR3 is CANPSGREDEQFF. CDR3 coding DNA: TGTGCCAATCCGTCAGGACGGGAAGATGAGCAGTTCTTC.

This chain connects TRBV30 to TRBJ2-7, with D perhaps matching TRBD1 (6 bases). V lost 2 bases and J 6 bases, leaving 14 bases between the germline ends. Looked up from germline, CDR1 is GTSNPN and CDR2 is SVGIG (reference sequence). The CDR3 totals 13 residues. The CDR3 here is CAWSRDTTIEQYF. CDR3 DNA: TGTGCCTGGAGTAGGGACACGACCATCGAGCAGTACTTC.

The V gene is TRBV10-3, the J gene TRBJ2-7; possibly TRBD2 for D (7 bases). The CDR3 contains 15 residues. Germline V gene data show CDR1 as ENHRY and CDR2 as SYGVKD. V was cut by 0 bases and J by 7 bases, with 16 bases left in between. The CDR3 bases are TGTGCCATCAGTGAGTCTGGGGGGGGCCGATTGGAGCAGTACTTC. It translates to CAISESGGGRLEQYF.